Only a few counts were recorded for the clone carrying this T cell receptor (beta chain). Antigen unknown. One junction end disagrees with the germline gene, perhaps due to a read error. These data originate in a study of T cell repertoires in cytomegalovirus infection. Study background: CMV epitopes, recently identified HLA-C-restricted and well-studied HLA-B-restricted, were used. Public TCR beta signatures provided an indication of both CMV infection and a matching HLA type.

Each CDR3 protein gets one entry after TCRdb re-called the reads with MiXCR. The sample comprises some 700,000 distinct CDR3 sequences, 33% of which are singletons, and 15% to 20% rests with the top ten. Notes on the study in general: In two of eight donors, the top clonotype was HLA-C-restricted CMV-specific.

Germline values: CDR1 SNHLY, CDR2 FYNNEI. The CDR3 runs to 13 residues. The rearrangement links TRBV2 to TRBJ2-1; unclear D gene. The receptor's source is a human donor in good health (CMV status not recorded). Some clones in this sample may be carry-over from other donors' samples. The sample in question was cultured PBMCs, obtained from culture after CMV antigen stimulation. The CDR3 nucleotides are TGTGCCAGCAGTGAGTTAAGGGCGAACGCGCAGCTCTTC. It encodes CASSELRANAQLF. Drawing the rest from reference TRBV2 and TRBJ2-1, the complete variable domain is EPEVTQTPSHQVTQMGQEVILRCVPISNHLYFYWYRQILGQKVEFLVSFYNNEISEKSEIFDDQFSVERPDGSNFTLKIRSTKLEDSAMYFCASSELRANAQLFGPGTRLTVL.